These 28 T cell receptor beta chains were all obtained from the same sample, sequenced in a study of T cell responses to AZD1222 COVID-19 vaccine. Assay used: immunoSEQ multiplex PCR; TCRdb lists only in-frame clones, some missing. The sample lists 130,000 to 150,000 clones, roughly 89% seen once, with 1.5% to 2% in the top ten. The sample in question was peripheral blood, obtained on day 0 of AZD1222 vaccination. The receptors were sampled from an adult in good health.

In its sample, this clone was seen once. This chain uses TRBV7-9 with TRBJ2-7; 8 bases are shared with TRBD1. V lost 4 bases to trimming and J lost 4 bases; unmatched junction nucleotides: 6. The CDR3 runs 14 residues. Germline V CDR1 and CDR2: SEHNR, FQNEAQ (reference sequence). CDR3 coding DNA: TGTGCCAGCAGCTCCTGGGACAGGCCTTACGAGCAGTACTTC. The encoded protein is CASSSWDRPYEQYF.

The chain combines TRBV28 with TRBJ1-2; 8 bases fit TRBD1. The CDR3 extends over 14 amino acids. CDR1 is MDHEN and CDR2 is SYDVKM in the germline V gene. J lost 6 bases, V lost 5 bases, and 8 bases had no gene match. CDR3 protein: CASSENRGMNGYTF. CDR3 coding DNA: TGTGCCAGCAGTGAGAACAGGGGGATGAATGGCTACACCTTC.

This chain connects TRBV27 to TRBJ1-2, with a weak D call TRBD1 (5 bases). The CDR3 is 14 residues long. V gave up 5 bases and J gave up 2 bases, with 12 bases separating them. Germline values: CDR1 MNHEY, CDR2 SMNVEV (reference sequence). CDR3 loop: CASSAWGGNYGYTF. The CDR3 DNA follows: TGTGCCAGCAGTGCCTGGGGGGGGAACTATGGCTACACCTTC.

The rearrangement uses TRBV5-1 and TRBJ2-5; possibly TRBD1 for D (6 bases). The CDR3 consists of 14 residues. The V end was cut by 3 bases, the J end by 3 bases, with 12 bases between. Germline CDR1 is SGHRS and CDR2 is YFSETQ. The CDR3 DNA reads as TGCGCCAGCAGCTACGGACAGTGGAAAGAGACCCAGTACTTC. This encodes CASSYGQWKETQYF.

The CDR3 DNA follows: TGCGCCAGCAGCTTACAGGGGCAATTTGGCTACGAGCAGTACTTC. It codes for CASSLQGQFGYEQYF. The V gene is TRBV5-1, the J gene TRBJ2-7; 7 bases align to TRBD1. Germline lookup yields CDR1 SGHRS and CDR2 YFSETQ. The CDR3 contains 15 residues. The V segment lost 2 bases and the J segment 3 bases; nucleotides outside the gene matches: 8. Together with reference TRBV5-1 and TRBJ2-7, the CDR3 gives the full variable domain: KAGVTQTPRYLIKTRGQQVTLSCSPISGHRSVSWYQQTPGQGLQFLFEYFSETQRNKGNFPGRFSGRQFSNSRSEMNVSTLELGDSALYLCASSLQGQFGYEQYFGPGTRLTVT.

The chain combines TRBV5-4 with TRBJ1-3; D is possibly TRBD1 (6 bases). The germline V gene encodes CDR1 SGHNT and CDR2 YYREEE (reference sequence). CDR3 length equals 15 residues. The V and J ends lost 5 bases and 4 bases respectively, with 16 bases between them. The CDR3 DNA reads TGTGCCAGCAGTTTCTCAGGGGCAGCCGGAAACACCATATATTTT. Protein: CASSFSGAAGNTIYF. Using reference TRBV5-4 and TRBJ1-3 for the parts outside the CDR3, the full variable domain is ETGVTQSPTHLIKTRGQQVTLRCSSQSGHNTVSWYQQALGQGPQFIFQYYREEENGRGNFPPRFSGLQFPNYSSELNVNALELDDSALYLCASSFSGAAGNTIYFGEGSWLTVV.

J is TRBJ2-3 and V is TRBV18, with D hard to call. The germline V gene has CDR1 KGHSH and CDR2 LQKENI. Trimming shortened V by 2 bases and J by 0 bases, and 9 bases separated the two germline ends. CDR3 length equals 15 residues. The CDR3 DNA sequence: TGTGCCAGCTCACCAGGACCCGGTAGCACAGATACGCAGTATTTT. Translating gives CASSPGPGSTDTQYF.

The CDR3 DNA is TGTGCCAGCAGCGGGGACTTTTCCTACGAGCAGTACTTC. This sequence encodes CASSGDFSYEQYF. V gene TRBV5-4 combines with J gene TRBJ2-7; D might be TRBD2 (6 bases). Germline V CDR1 and CDR2: SGHNT, YYREEE (reference sequence). Trimming shortened V by 4 bases and J by 1 base, and 9 bases separated the two germline ends. CDR3 length: 13 residues.

The CDR3 nucleotides read TGTGCCAGTAGTATAGGAGATGGAGGCTCCTACGAGCAGTACTTC. Protein sequence: CASSIGDGGSYEQYF. The chain is built from TRBV19 and TRBJ2-7, with D possibly TRBD2 on 5 matching bases. Trimming removed 1 base from V and 0 bases from J, with 10 bases in between. The CDR3 is 15 residues long. Per germline, CDR1 LNHDA and CDR2 SQIVND (reference sequence).

This chain connects TRBV7-9 to TRBJ2-3; TRBD1 aligns across 10 bases. The CDR3 is made up of 17 amino acids. With 5 bases clipped from V and 3 bases from J, the junction kept 11 bases outside the gene matches. The V gene's germline CDR1 is SEHNR and CDR2 FQNEAQ (reference sequence). CDR3 sequence reads: CASSPLRWDRGTDTQYF. The CDR3 DNA reads as TGTGCCAGCAGCCCTCTCCGGTGGGACAGGGGAACAGATACGCAGTATTTT. The variable domain in full, completed from reference TRBV7-9 and TRBJ2-3, reads DTGVSQNPRHKITKRGQNVTFRCDPISEHNRLYWYRQTLGQGPEFLTYFQNEAQLEKSRLLSDRFSAERPKGSFSTLEIQRTEQGDSAMYLCASSPLRWDRGTDTQYFGPGTRLTVL.

V is TRBV12-5 and J is TRBJ2-7; D is unclear. CDR3 length: 14 residues. Trimming cost V 2 bases and J 5 bases, with 13 bases left between them. Germline-derived CDR1 and CDR2 are LGHNT and FRNRAP. This CDR3 is CASGLSVRLDEQYF. CDR3 coding DNA: TGTGCTAGTGGTTTGTCTGTCCGGTTGGACGAGCAGTACTTC.

The table lists this clone with a few counts. This chain uses TRBV6-5 with TRBJ2-7; 7 nucleotides match TRBD1. CDR3 length equals 13 residues. Germline loops: CDR1 MNHEY, CDR2 SVGAGI. Trimming took 5 bases from V and 2 from J; bases not matched to a gene: 3. In DNA form, the CDR3 reads TGTGCCAGCAGTCGACAGGGACCCTACGAGCAGTACTTC. It encodes CASSRQGPYEQYF.

J is TRBJ1-5 and V is TRBV2; D is undetermined. Germline loops: CDR1 SNHLY, CDR2 FYNNEI. V lost 5 bases to trimming and J lost 2 bases, with 13 bases between them. CDR3 length equals 15 residues. The CDR3 region is CASSPRGMRNQPQHF. CDR3 bases: TGTGCCAGCAGTCCCCGGGGAATGCGCAATCAGCCCCAGCATTTT.

The rearrangement joins TRBV4-1 to TRBJ2-7; a possible D gene is TRBD1 (5 bases). Germline CDR1 is MGHRA and CDR2 is YSYEKL. V lost 4 bases, J lost 7 bases, and 20 bases lay in between. This CDR3 spans 15 amino acids. DNA of the CDR3: TGCGCCAGCAGCCCCCCCGACAGCCCCGTCAGGGAGCAGTACTTC. Encoded protein: CASSPPDSPVREQYF.

There are a few counts of this clone. The chain is built from TRBV6-4 and TRBJ2-3; the match to TRBD1 covers 8 bases. V shed 5 bases, J shed 0 bases, and the junction held 4 bases outside the gene matches. Germline CDR1 reads MRHNA; CDR2 reads SNTAGT. This CDR3 comprises 15 residues. This CDR3 reads CASSPQGASTDTQYF. CDR3 DNA sequence: TGTGCCAGCAGTCCCCAGGGGGCTAGCACAGATACGCAGTATTTT.

This clone was seen just once. The genes are TRBV5-4 and TRBJ2-3; maybe TRBD2 (6 bases). The length of the CDR3 is 14 residues. V lost 6 bases to trimming and J lost 3 bases, with 14 bases between them. The germline gives CDR1 SGHNT, CDR2 YYREEE (reference sequence). For the CDR3, the DNA is TGTGCCAGCATTGCGGGGCCGGGAACAGATACGCAGTATTTT. Translating gives CASIAGPGTDTQYF.

The chain links TRBV6-5 to TRBJ1-3; 7 nucleotides match TRBD1. V dropped 8 bases and J dropped 6; count of bases not matched to a gene: 10. Germline CDR1 MNHEY, CDR2 SVGAGI. The CDR3 consists of 14 residues. In DNA form, the CDR3 reads TGTGCCAGCCCTGACAGGGAAAAGGAAAACACCATATATTTT. Translating it yields CASPDREKENTIYF.

The J gene is TRBJ2-3, the V gene TRBV24-1, with 9 bases lining up with TRBD1. Losses at the gene ends were 5 bases for V and 3 bases for J; bases not matched to a gene: 8. Germline V gene lookup returns CDR1 KGHDR and CDR2 SFDVKD. The CDR3 consists of 16 residues. CDR3 residues: CATSVTGGTFTDTQYF. The CDR3 DNA reads as TGTGCCACCAGTGTTACAGGGGGCACGTTTACAGATACGCAGTATTTT.

V and J are TRBV7-2 and TRBJ2-1; D is undetermined. This CDR3 comprises 15 residues. Looked up from germline, CDR1 is SGHTA and CDR2 is FQGNSA. The V end was cut by 5 bases, the J end by 0 bases, with 11 bases between. The CDR3 loop reads CASSPPWSSYNEQFF. CDR3 bases: TGTGCCAGCAGCCCTCCCTGGAGCTCCTACAATGAGCAGTTCTTC.

The V gene is TRBV4-1, the J gene TRBJ1-2; D is undetermined. This CDR3 spans 15 amino acids. CDR1 is MGHRA, CDR2 YSYEKL, per germline. V shed 0 bases and J shed 1 base, with 9 bases lying between them. CDR3 bases: TGCGCCAGCAGCCAAGAGGGCACGATTAACTATGGCTACACCTTC. Amino acids: CASSQEGTINYGYTF.

The chain is built from TRBV7-8 and TRBJ2-1; no reliable D call. Germline CDR1 is SGHVS and CDR2 is FQNEAQ. This CDR3 is 17 amino acids long. Trimming cost V 4 bases and J 3 bases, with 19 bases left between them. CDR3 coding DNA: TGTGCCAGCAGCTCCTCTCAGGCCATCGTTGTCTACAATGAGCAGTTCTTC. Translated, it gives CASSSSQAIVVYNEQFF.

This clone came up a few times. V and J are TRBV5-4 and TRBJ2-3; 9 positions match TRBD2. V trimming: 4 bases; J trimming: 2 bases; junction bases outside the gene matches: 8. CDR1 is SGHNT and CDR2 is YYREEE in the germline V gene (reference sequence). This CDR3 spans 16 amino acids. As DNA, the CDR3 is TGTGCCAGCAGCCCACGGACTAGCGCCAACACAGATACGCAGTATTTT. Protein product: CASSPRTSANTDTQYF.

V gene TRBV2 combines with J gene TRBJ1-4; 9 bases map to TRBD1. V lost 6 bases and J lost 6; bases outside the gene matches: 8. Looked up from germline, CDR1 is SNHLY and CDR2 is FYNNEI. CDR3 length: 15 amino acids. The DNA of the CDR3 is TGTGCCAGCAGCCCCGCGGGACAGGGATATGAAAAACTGTTTTTT. Amino acids: CASSPAGQGYEKLFF.

The CDR3 spells CASSLLAGEVTDTQYF. As DNA, the CDR3 is TGCGCCAGCAGCCTATTAGCGGGAGAGGTCACAGATACGCAGTATTTT. This chain connects TRBV5-1 to TRBJ2-3, with 9 nucleotides matching TRBD2. The CDR3 runs 16 residues. Germline V CDR1 and CDR2: SGHRS, YFSETQ. J gave up 2 bases and V 4 bases, and 8 bases lay outside the gene matches.

The rearrangement joins TRBV28 to TRBJ1-2, with a tentative D call TRBD1 (6 bases). Germline assignment: CDR1 MDHEN and CDR2 SYDVKM. This CDR3 comprises 13 residues. V lost 6 bases to trimming and J lost 8 bases, with 16 bases between them. CDR3 DNA sequence: TGTGCCAGCAGCTATCTCGACGGGGGCGGCTACACCTTC. Translated: CASSYLDGGGYTF.

The chain combines TRBV18 with TRBJ2-3; TRBD2 matches at 10 bases. This CDR3 is 15 amino acids long. Per germline, CDR1 KGHSH and CDR2 LQKENI. V dropped 6 bases and J dropped 4; count of bases not matched to a gene: 7. The CDR3 loop reads CASSLSSGSPDTQYF. CDR3 nucleotides: TGTGCCAGCTCGCTGTCTAGCGGGAGTCCAGATACGCAGTATTTT. The complete variable domain, with remaining parts taken from reference TRBV18 and TRBJ2-3, reads NAGVMQNPRHLVRRRGQEARLRCSPMKGHSHVYWYRQLPEEGLKFMVYLQKENIIDESGMPKERFSAEFPKEGPSILRIQQVVRGDSAAYFCASSLSSGSPDTQYFGPGTRLTVL.

CDR3 coding DNA: TGCAGCGTTGACGAGGGGAACACCGGGGAGCTGTTTTTT. Translating gives CSVDEGNTGELFF. J is TRBJ2-2 and V is TRBV29-1; the D gene is possibly TRBD2 (5 bases). CDR3 length: 13 residues. Germline-derived CDR1 and CDR2 are SQVTM and ANQGSEA. The ends were cut back, 3 bases at V and 1 base at J, with 6 bases in the middle.

The J gene is TRBJ1-2, the V gene TRBV10-3; D gene uncertain. V lost 6 bases and J 8 bases, leaving 13 bases between the germline ends. In germline, CDR1 is ENHRY, CDR2 SYGVKD. The CDR3 spans 12 residues. The CDR3 DNA reads TGTGCCATCAGAATGAATTTAGGGGGCTACACCTTC. It encodes CAIRMNLGGYTF.